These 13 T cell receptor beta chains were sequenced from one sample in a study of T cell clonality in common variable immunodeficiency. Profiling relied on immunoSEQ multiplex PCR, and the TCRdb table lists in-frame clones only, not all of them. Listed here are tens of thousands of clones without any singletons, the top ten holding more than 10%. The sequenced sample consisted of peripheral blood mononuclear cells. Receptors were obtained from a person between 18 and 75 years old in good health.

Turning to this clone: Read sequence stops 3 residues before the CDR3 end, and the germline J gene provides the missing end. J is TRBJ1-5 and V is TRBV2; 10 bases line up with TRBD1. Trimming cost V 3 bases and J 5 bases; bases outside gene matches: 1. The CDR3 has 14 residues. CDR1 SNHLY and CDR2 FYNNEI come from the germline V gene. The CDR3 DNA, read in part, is TGTGCCAGCAGTGAGGACAGGGGGGATCAGCCC. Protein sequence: CASSEDRGDQP. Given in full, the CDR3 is CASSEDRGDQPQHF.

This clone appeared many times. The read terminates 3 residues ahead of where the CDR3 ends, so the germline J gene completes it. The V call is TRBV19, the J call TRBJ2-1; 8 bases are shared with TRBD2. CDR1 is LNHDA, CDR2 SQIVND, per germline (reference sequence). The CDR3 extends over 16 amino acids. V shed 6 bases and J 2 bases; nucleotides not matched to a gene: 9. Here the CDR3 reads CASRSSRGGAYNEQFF. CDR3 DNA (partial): TGTGCCAGTAGATCGAGTCGGGGGGGGGCCTACAATGAG.

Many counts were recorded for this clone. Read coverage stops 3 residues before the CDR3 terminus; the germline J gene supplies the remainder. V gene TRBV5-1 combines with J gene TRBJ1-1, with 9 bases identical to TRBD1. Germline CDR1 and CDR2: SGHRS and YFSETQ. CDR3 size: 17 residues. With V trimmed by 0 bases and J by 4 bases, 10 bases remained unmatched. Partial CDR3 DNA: TGCGCCAGCAGCTTGGTAGGAGGACAGGGGATAGGCACTGAA. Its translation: CASSLVGGQGIGTE. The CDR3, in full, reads CASSLVGGQGIGTEAFF.

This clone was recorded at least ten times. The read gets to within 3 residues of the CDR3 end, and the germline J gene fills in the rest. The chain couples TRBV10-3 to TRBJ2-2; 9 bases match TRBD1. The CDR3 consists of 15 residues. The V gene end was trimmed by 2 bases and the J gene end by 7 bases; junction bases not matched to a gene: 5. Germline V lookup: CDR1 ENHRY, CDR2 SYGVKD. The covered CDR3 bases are TGTGCCATCAGTGAGGACAGGGGGGTTATCGGGGAG. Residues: CAISEDRGVIGE. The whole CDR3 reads CAISEDRGVIGELFF.

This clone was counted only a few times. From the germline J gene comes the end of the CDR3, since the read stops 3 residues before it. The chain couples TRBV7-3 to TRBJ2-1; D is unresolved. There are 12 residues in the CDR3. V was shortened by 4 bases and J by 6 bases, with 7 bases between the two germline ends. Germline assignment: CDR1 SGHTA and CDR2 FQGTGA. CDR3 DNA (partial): TGTGCCAGCAGCTCTCAGGTCAATGAG. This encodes CASSSQVNE. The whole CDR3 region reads CASSSQVNEQFF.

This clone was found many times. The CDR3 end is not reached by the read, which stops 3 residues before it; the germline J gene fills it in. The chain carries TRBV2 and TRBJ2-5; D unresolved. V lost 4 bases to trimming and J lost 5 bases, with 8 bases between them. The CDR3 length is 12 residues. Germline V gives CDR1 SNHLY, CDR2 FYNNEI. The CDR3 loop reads CASSGEAETQYF. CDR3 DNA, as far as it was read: TGTGCCAGCAGTGGAGAAGCGGAGACC.

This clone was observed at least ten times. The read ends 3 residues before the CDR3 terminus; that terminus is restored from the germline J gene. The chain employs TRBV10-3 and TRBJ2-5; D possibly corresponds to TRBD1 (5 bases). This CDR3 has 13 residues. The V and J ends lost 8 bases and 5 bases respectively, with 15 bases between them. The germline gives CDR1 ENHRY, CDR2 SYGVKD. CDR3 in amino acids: CAIRGGAGETQYF. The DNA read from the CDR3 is TGTGCCATCCGCGGTGGGGCAGGGGAGACC.

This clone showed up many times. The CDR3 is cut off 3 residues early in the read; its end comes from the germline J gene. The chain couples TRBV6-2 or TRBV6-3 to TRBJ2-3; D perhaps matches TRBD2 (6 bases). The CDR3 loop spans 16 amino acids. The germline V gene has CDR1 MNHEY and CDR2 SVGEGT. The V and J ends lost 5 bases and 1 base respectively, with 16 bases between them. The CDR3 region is CASSDPRGVGTDTQYF. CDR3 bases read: TGTGCCAGCAGTGACCCCCGCGGGGTCGGCACAGATACG.

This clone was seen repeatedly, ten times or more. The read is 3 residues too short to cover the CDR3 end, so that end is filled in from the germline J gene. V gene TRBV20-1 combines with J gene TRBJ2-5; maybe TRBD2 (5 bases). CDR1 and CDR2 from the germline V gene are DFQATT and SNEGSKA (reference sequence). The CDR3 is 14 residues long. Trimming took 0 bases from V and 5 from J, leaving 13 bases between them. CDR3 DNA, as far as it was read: TGCAGTGCTAGAGATGGGCGGACTCCGGAGACC. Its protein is CSARDGRTPET. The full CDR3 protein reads CSARDGRTPETQYF.

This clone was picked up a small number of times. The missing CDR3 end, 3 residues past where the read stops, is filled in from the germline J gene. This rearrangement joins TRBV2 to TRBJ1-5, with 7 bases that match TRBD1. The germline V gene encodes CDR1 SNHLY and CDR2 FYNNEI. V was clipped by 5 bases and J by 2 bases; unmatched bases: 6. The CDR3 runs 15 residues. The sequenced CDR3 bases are TGTGCCAGCAGTCGTCAGGGGGGAGGCAATCAGCCC. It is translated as CASSRQGGGNQP. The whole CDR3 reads CASSRQGGGNQPQHF.

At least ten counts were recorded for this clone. The CDR3 loop reads CAISGRDSVFSGATDTQYF. The sequenced CDR3 bases are TGTGCCATCAGTGGGCGGGACTCAGTCTTCTCGGGAGCCACAGATACG. The genes are TRBV10-3 and TRBJ2-3, with a tentative D call TRBD2 (6 bases). The read terminates 3 residues before the CDR3 end, so the remaining end is supplied by the germline J gene. The length of the CDR3 is 19 residues. Germline V gene lookup returns CDR1 ENHRY and CDR2 SYGVKD. The V end lost 4 bases, the J end lost 2 bases, and 25 bases lay between the germline ends.

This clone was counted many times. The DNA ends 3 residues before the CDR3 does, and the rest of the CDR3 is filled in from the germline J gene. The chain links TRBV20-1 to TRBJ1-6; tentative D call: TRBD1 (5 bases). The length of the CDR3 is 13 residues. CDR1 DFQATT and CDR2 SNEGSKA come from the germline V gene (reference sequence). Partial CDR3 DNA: TGCAGTGCTAGAGGACAGCTCTTGAGGACC. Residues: CSARGQLLRT. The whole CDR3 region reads CSARGQLLRTLHF.

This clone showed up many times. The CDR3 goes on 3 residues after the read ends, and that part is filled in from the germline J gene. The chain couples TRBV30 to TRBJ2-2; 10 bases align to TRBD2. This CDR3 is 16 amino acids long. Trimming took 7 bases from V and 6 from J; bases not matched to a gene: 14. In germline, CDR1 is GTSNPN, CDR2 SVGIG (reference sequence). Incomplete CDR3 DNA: TGTGCCTCTAAATGGGGGAGCGGGGGGGATTCCGGGGAG. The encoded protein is CASKWGSGGDSGE. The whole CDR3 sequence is CASKWGSGGDSGELFF. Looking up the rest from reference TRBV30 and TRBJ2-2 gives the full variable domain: SQTIHQWPATLVQPVGSPLSLECTVEGTSNPNLYWYRQAAGRGLQLLFYSVGIGQISSEVPQNLSASRPQDRQFILSSKKLLLSDSGFYLCASKWGSGGDSGELFFGEGSRLTVL.